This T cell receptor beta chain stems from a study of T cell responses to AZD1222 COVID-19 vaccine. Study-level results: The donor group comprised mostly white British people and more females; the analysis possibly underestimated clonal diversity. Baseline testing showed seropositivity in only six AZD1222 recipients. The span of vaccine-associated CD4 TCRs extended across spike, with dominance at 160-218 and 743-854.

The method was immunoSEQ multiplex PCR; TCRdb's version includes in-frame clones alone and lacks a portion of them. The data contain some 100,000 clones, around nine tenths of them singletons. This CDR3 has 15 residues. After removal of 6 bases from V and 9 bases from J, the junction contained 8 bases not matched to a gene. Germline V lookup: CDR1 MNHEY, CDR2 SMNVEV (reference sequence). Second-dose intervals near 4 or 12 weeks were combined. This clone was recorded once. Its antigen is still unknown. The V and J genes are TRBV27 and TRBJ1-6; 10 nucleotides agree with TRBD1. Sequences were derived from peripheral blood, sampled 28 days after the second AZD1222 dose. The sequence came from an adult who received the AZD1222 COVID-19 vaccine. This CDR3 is CASRGVGTGVSPLHF. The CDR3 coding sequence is TGTGCCAGCAGGGGGGTGGGGACAGGGGTTTCACCCCTCCACTTT.